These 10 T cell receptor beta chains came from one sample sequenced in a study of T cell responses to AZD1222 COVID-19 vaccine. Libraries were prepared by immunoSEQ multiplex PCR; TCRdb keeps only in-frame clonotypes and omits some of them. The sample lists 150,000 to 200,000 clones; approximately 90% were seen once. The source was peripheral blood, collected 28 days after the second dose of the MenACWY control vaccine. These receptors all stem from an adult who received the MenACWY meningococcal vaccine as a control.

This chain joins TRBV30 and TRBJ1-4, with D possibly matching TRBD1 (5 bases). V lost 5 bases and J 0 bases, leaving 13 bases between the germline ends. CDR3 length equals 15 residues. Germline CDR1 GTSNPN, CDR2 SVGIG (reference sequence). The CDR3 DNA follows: TGTGCCTGGGGGGTGGGGGAGGCAACTAATGAAAAACTGTTTTTT. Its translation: CAWGVGEATNEKLFF. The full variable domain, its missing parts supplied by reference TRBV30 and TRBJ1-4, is SQTIHQWPATLVQPVGSPLSLECTVEGTSNPNLYWYRQAAGRGLQLLFYSVGIGQISSEVPQNLSASRPQDRQFILSSKKLLLSDSGFYLCAWGVGEATNEKLFFGSGTQLSVL.

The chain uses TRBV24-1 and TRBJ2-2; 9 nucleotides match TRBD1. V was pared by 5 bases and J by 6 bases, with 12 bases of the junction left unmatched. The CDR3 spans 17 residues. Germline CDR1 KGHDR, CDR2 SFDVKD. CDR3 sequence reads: CATSGIPGQGNSGELFF. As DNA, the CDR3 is TGTGCCACCAGTGGGATCCCGGGACAGGGAAACTCCGGGGAGCTGTTTTTT.

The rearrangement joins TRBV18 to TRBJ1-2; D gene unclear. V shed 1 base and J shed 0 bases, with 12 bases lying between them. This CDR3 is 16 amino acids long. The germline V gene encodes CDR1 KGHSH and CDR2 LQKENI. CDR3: CASSPHPPQTNYGYTF. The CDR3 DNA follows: TGTGCCAGCTCACCACATCCCCCACAAACTAACTATGGCTACACCTTC.

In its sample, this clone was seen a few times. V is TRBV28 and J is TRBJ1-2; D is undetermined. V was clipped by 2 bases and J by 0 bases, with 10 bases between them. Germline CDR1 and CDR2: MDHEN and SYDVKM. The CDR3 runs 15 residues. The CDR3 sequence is CASSLATVANYGYTF. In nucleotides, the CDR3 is TGTGCCAGCAGTTTAGCGACGGTAGCTAACTATGGCTACACCTTC.

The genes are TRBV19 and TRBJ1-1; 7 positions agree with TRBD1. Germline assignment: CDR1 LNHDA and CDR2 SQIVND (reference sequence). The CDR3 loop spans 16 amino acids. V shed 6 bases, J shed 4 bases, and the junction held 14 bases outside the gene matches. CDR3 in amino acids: CASRGGDRLEGTEAFF. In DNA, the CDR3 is TGTGCCAGTAGGGGGGGGGACAGACTTGAGGGCACTGAAGCTTTCTTT.

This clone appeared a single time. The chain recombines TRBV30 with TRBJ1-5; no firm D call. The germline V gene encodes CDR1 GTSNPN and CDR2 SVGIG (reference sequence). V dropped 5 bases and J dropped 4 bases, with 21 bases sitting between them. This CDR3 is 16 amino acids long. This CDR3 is CAWDGGTGLGNQPQHF. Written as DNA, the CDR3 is TGTGCCTGGGACGGAGGTACGGGATTGGGGAATCAGCCCCAGCATTTT.

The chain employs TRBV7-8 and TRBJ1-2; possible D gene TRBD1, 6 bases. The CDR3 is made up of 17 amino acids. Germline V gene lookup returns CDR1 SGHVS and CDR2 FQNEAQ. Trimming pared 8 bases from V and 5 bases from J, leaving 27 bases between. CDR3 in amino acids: CASSSTPRGLSGYGYTF. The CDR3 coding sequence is TGTGCCAGCTCCTCTACCCCCAGGGGCCTGTCTGGTTATGGCTACACCTTC.

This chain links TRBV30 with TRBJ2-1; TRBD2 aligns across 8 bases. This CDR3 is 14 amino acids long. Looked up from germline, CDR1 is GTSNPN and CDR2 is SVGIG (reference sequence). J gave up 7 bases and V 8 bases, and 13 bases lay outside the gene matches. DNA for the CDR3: TGTGCCCGGGGGGGGTCAGGTGTAGGGAATGAGCAGTTCTTC. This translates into CARGGSGVGNEQFF.

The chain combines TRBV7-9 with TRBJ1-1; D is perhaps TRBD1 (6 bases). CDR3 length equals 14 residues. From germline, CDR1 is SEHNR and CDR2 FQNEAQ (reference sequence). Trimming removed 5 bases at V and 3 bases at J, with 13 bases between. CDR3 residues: CASSLGQPDTEAFF. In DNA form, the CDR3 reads TGTGCCAGCAGCCTCGGACAGCCCGACACTGAAGCTTTCTTT.

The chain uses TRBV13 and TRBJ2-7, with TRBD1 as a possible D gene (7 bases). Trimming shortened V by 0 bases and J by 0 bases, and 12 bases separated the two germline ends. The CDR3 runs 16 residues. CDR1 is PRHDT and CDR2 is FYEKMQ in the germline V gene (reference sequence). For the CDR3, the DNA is TGTGCCAGCAGCTTAGGCGGGGGACAGATCTCCTACGAGCAGTACTTC. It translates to CASSLGGGQISYEQYF.